This T cell receptor beta chain was found in a study of neurological immune-mediated disorders. The sample holds many counts of this clonotype. TCRdb used MiXCR to reprocess the 5' RACE reads, holding one entry per CDR3 protein. The repertoire consists of tens of thousands of distinct CDR3 sequences, with roughly 5% occurring once and the leading ten covering about 5%. Trimming shortened V by 4 bases and J by 6 bases, and 19 bases separated the two germline ends. This CDR3 spans 15 amino acids. Germline assignment: CDR1 SGHRS and CDR2 YFSETQ. The starting material, 2 million PBMCs stored at -80 C, gave rise to the unsorted libraries.

The sequence derives from a human donor with multiple sclerosis. The donor label of this sample is uncertain. The sequenced material came from PBMCs. The chain uses TRBV5-1 and TRBJ1-1, with D unclear. CDR3 region: CASSPPGAGNAEAFF. The CDR3 nucleotides read TGCGCCAGCAGCCCTCCCGGCGCGGGTAACGCTGAAGCTTTCTTT.